A single sample is the source of the 23 T cell receptor beta chains below, sequenced in a study of CD8+ T cells in alopecia areata. Treatment: oral pan-JAK inhibitor, 5-10 mg twice daily. It was cDNA, reverse transcribed from extracted RNA, that served as the sequencing template. The assay was immunoSEQ multiplex PCR, and TCRdb's table has in-frame clones only and misses some. The data contain about 180,000 clones, roughly 53% of them singletons. The sample in question was CD8+ T cells sorted from blood, obtained at week 24, from a patient treated with tofacitinib. The receptors stem from a human donor with alopecia areata.

This clone was counted a few times. The chain recombines TRBV7-9 with TRBJ2-3; D not certain. The length of the CDR3 is 14 residues. V was pared by 8 bases and J by 0 bases, with 12 bases between. Germline V lookup: CDR1 SEHNR, CDR2 FQNEAQ (reference sequence). Here the CDR3 DNA reads TGTGCCAGCGTTGAGGTGTCTAGCACAGATACGCAGTATTTT. It yields the protein CASVEVSSTDTQYF.

This chain connects TRBV6-6 to TRBJ1-6; TRBD1 agrees at 9 bases. Trimming cost V 5 bases and J 7 bases; bases outside gene matches: 3. CDR3 size: 14 residues. The germline gives CDR1 MNHNY, CDR2 SVGAGI (reference sequence). The CDR3 sequence is CASSPGQGNSPLHF. As DNA, the CDR3 is TGTGCCAGCAGTCCGGGACAGGGAAATTCACCCCTCCACTTT.

The genes are TRBV30 and TRBJ2-3; D is possibly TRBD2 (6 bases). CDR3 length: 13 residues. Trimming removed 4 bases from V and 2 bases from J, with 10 bases in between. Germline V gene data show CDR1 as GTSNPN and CDR2 as SVGIG (reference sequence). The CDR3 DNA follows: TGTGCCTGGACCAGGGACTCCACAGATACGCAGTATTTT. It translates to CAWTRDSTDTQYF.

V gene TRBV9 combines with J gene TRBJ2-7; tentatively, D is TRBD1 or TRBD2 (5 bases each). The CDR3 is 14 residues long. The V end was cut by 3 bases, the J end by 4 bases, with 14 bases between. Germline lookup yields CDR1 SGDLS and CDR2 YYNGEE. CDR3 DNA sequence: TGTGCCAGCAGCGCAGGGACGGTGGGGTACGAGCAGTACTTC. Encoded protein: CASSAGTVGYEQYF. The entire variable domain, with the rest obtained from reference TRBV9 and TRBJ2-7, is as follows: DSGVTQTPKHLITATGQRVTLRCSPRSGDLSVYWYQQSLDQGLQFLIQYYNGEERAKGNILERFSAQQFPDLHSELNLSSLELGDSALYFCASSAGTVGYEQYFGPGTRLTVT.

The chain recombines TRBV5-8 with TRBJ2-1, with 7 bases matching TRBD2. In germline, CDR1 is SGHTS, CDR2 YDEGEE. This CDR3 contains 16 residues. V shed 6 bases, J shed 2 bases, and the junction held 11 bases outside the gene matches. The CDR3 spells CASNMGGRGAYNEQFF. DNA of the CDR3: TGTGCCAGCAACATGGGTGGTCGGGGGGCCTACAATGAGCAGTTCTTC. The variable domain in full, completed from reference TRBV5-8 and TRBJ2-1, reads EAGVTQSPTHLIKTRGQQATLRCSPISGHTSVYWYQQALGLGLQFLLWYDEGEERNRGNFPPRFSGRQFPNYSSELNVNALELEDSALYLCASNMGGRGAYNEQFFGPGTRLTVL.

The sample holds a few counts of this clone. CDR3 residues: CASSQEYRTAQNSPLHF. As DNA, the CDR3 is TGCGCCAGCAGCCAAGAATACCGGACAGCCCAGAATTCACCCCTCCACTTT. V gene TRBV4-3 combines with J gene TRBJ1-6, with a weak D call TRBD1 (6 bases). CDR3 length equals 17 residues. Germline V gene data show CDR1 as LGHNA and CDR2 as YSLEER. V lost 0 bases to trimming and J lost 7 bases, with 16 bases between them.

V gene TRBV7-8 combines with J gene TRBJ2-3; TRBD1 is a possible D gene (5 bases). CDR3 length: 13 amino acids. CDR1 and CDR2 from the germline V gene are SGHVS and FQNEAQ. V lost 2 bases and J lost 4, with 7 bases in between. CDR3 sequence reads: CASSLSRADTQYF. CDR3 in DNA: TGTGCCAGCAGCTTATCCAGGGCAGATACGCAGTATTTT.

The rearrangement uses TRBV29-1 and TRBJ1-2, with D maybe TRBD1 (5 bases). CDR3 length equals 13 residues. Per germline, CDR1 SQVTM and CDR2 ANQGSEA. The germline V and J ends were trimmed by 0 bases and 3 bases, with 8 bases remaining between them. The CDR3 reads CSVEEGGYYGYTF. The CDR3 nucleotides are TGCAGCGTTGAAGAGGGGGGTTACTATGGCTACACCTTC.

This chain links TRBV2 with TRBJ2-7, with D possibly being TRBD1 (7 bases). The CDR3 covers 12 residues. V was clipped by 9 bases and J by 2 bases, with 11 bases between them. The V gene's germline CDR1 is SNHLY and CDR2 FYNNEI. The CDR3 region is CARRDSPYEQYF. DNA for the CDR3: TGTGCCAGGCGGGACAGCCCCTACGAGCAGTACTTC.

This chain links TRBV4-3 with TRBJ2-1, with D maybe TRBD2 (6 bases). Germline CDR1 and CDR2: LGHNA and YSLEER. The length of the CDR3 is 15 residues. Trimming removed 1 base at V and 9 bases at J, with 16 bases between. CDR3 loop: CASSQVVAEGGEQFF. The CDR3 nucleotides are TGCGCCAGCAGCCAAGTTGTGGCGGAGGGTGGTGAGCAGTTCTTC.

The chain joins TRBV5-6 to TRBJ2-3; no clear D gene. Trimming stripped 2 bases from V and 3 bases from J, with 7 bases between. Germline V gene lookup returns CDR1 SGHDT and CDR2 YYEEEE. The CDR3 runs 13 residues. In DNA form, the CDR3 reads TGTGCCAGCAGCTTCAAGAAAACAGATACGCAGTATTTT. This gives the protein CASSFKKTDTQYF.

This chain joins TRBV5-6 and TRBJ1-1; D ambiguous. The CDR3 has 11 amino acids. Germline lookup yields CDR1 SGHDT and CDR2 YYEEEE. The V end lost 3 bases, the J end lost 5 bases, and 5 bases lay between the germline ends. CDR3 sequence (DNA): TGTGCCAGCAGCTCGAGGACTGAAGCTTTCTTT. It is translated as CASSSRTEAFF.

In regard to this clone: Sequence at one end of the junction differs from germline and may be a read error. The J gene is TRBJ2-7, the V gene TRBV27; D perhaps matches TRBD2 (5 bases). This CDR3 has 10 amino acids. The germline V gene encodes CDR1 MNHEY and CDR2 SMNVEV (reference sequence). The CDR3 nucleotides read TGTGCCAGCGGTGACTACGAGCGGTACTTC. This gives the protein CASGDYERYF.

The V and J genes are TRBV10-3 and TRBJ2-2; 10 bases are a match to TRBD1. The germline V gene encodes CDR1 ENHRY and CDR2 SYGVKD. The CDR3 is 15 residues long. The ends lost 4 bases at V and 5 bases at J; junction bases unmatched: 4. This CDR3 is CAISGPGQGTGELFF. CDR3 nucleotide sequence: TGTGCCATCAGTGGTCCGGGACAGGGGACCGGGGAGCTGTTTTTT.

The chain has TRBV29-1 and TRBJ2-3; D is possibly TRBD1 (6 bases). Germline V gives CDR1 SQVTM, CDR2 ANQGSEA. The CDR3 has 14 amino acids. The ends were cut back, 1 base at V and 3 bases at J, with 11 bases in the middle. The CDR3 DNA reads as TGCAGCGTTGAAGTTCAGGGGCGGACAGATACGCAGTATTTT. It specifies CSVEVQGRTDTQYF.

The chain employs TRBV7-9 and TRBJ2-1; TRBD1 matches at 7 bases. This CDR3 region has 13 residues. The junction had 2 bases not matched to a gene; V was cut back by 3 bases and J by 6 bases. Germline V gives CDR1 SEHNR, CDR2 FQNEAQ (reference sequence). This CDR3 reads CASSFPGGNEQFF. For the CDR3, the DNA is TGTGCCAGCAGCTTCCCAGGGGGCAATGAGCAGTTCTTC.

The CDR3 is CASSPGKGLNQPQHF. The CDR3 coding sequence is TGCGCCAGCAGCCCCGGCAAGGGTCTCAATCAGCCCCAGCATTTT. The J gene is TRBJ1-5, the V gene TRBV4-3; D gene uncertain. The V end lost 4 bases, the J end lost 3 bases, and 13 bases lay between the germline ends. CDR1 LGHNA and CDR2 YSLEER come from the germline V gene. The CDR3 extends over 15 amino acids.

This clone has just a few counts. Different DNA sequences within this sample yield the same CDR3. The rearrangement joins TRBV9 to TRBJ1-1, with a tentative D call TRBD1 (6 bases). This CDR3 spans 14 amino acids. V dropped 0 bases and J dropped 8 bases, with 14 bases sitting between them. Germline CDR1 and CDR2: SGDLS and YYNGEE. The CDR3 region is CASSVGGAGTEAFF. CDR3 DNA sequence: TGTGCCAGCAGCGTAGGAGGGGCCGGGACAGAAGCTTTCTTT.

V gene TRBV30 combines with J gene TRBJ2-7; 7 bases are a match to TRBD2. J was trimmed by 2 bases and V by 4 bases; bases with no gene match: 5. The germline gives CDR1 GTSNPN, CDR2 SVGIG (reference sequence). This CDR3 is built from 13 residues. The CDR3 DNA reads TGTGCCTGGAATCAGGGACTAACCTACGAGCAGTACTTC. Protein product: CAWNQGLTYEQYF.

This clone came up a few times. The chain's CDR3 is CASSYTDSGANVLTF. CDR3 in DNA: TGTGCCAGCAGTTACACAGACTCTGGGGCCAACGTCCTGACTTTC. The chain has TRBV6-6 and TRBJ2-6; D is ambiguous. The CDR3 loop spans 15 amino acids. Trimming took off 2 bases at V and 0 bases at J, with 5 bases between the two ends. Germline V gene sequence: CDR1 MNHNY, CDR2 SVGAGI (reference sequence).

For the CDR3, the DNA is TGTGCCAGCAGCCGCACCGGGACTGTAGGAAAACTGTTTTTT. This encodes CASSRTGTVGKLFF. The V and J genes are TRBV7-9 and TRBJ1-4; a weak D match, TRBD1 (5 bases). The germline V gene encodes CDR1 SEHNR and CDR2 FQNEAQ (reference sequence). This CDR3 spans 14 amino acids. Between the trimmed V and J ends, which lost 5 bases and 10 bases, there was a span of 17 bases.

The genes are TRBV6-6 and TRBJ2-7; 7 bases map to TRBD1. The V and J ends lost 4 bases and 3 bases, in that order; junction bases with no gene match: 6. Germline values: CDR1 MNHNY, CDR2 SVGAGI (reference sequence). This CDR3 comprises 14 residues. The CDR3 DNA is TGTGCCAGCAGTTTTCAGGGGGTTGGCTACGAGCAGTACTTC. Encoded protein: CASSFQGVGYEQYF.

V and J are TRBV11-2 and TRBJ2-7, with D perhaps TRBD1 or TRBD2 (5 bases each). CDR3 size: 15 residues. V was clipped by 6 bases and J by 2 bases, with 17 bases between them. CDR1 and CDR2 (germline): SGHAT, FQNNGV. CDR3 in DNA: TGTGCCAGCAGAGAGGGGTGGAAAGCCCCCTACGAGCAGTACTTC. Encoded protein: CASREGWKAPYEQYF.